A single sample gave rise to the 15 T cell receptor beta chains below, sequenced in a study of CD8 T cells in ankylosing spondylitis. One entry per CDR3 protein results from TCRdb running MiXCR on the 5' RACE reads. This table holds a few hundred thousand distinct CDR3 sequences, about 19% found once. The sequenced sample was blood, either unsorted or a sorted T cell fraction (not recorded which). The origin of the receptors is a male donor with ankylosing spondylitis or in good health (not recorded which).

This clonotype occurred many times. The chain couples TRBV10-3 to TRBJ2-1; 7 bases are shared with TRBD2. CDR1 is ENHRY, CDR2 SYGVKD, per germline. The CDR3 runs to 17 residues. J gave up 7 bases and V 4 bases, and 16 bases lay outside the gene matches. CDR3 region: CAISVAYPGGSGNEQFF. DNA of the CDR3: TGTGCCATCAGTGTAGCTTACCCGGGAGGTTCAGGTAATGAGCAGTTCTTC.

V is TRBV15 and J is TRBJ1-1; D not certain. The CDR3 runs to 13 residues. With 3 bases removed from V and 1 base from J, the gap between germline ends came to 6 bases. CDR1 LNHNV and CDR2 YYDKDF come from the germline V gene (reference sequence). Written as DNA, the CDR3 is TGTGCCACCAGCAGGACACGGAACACTGAAGCTTTCTTT. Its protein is CATSRTRNTEAFF.

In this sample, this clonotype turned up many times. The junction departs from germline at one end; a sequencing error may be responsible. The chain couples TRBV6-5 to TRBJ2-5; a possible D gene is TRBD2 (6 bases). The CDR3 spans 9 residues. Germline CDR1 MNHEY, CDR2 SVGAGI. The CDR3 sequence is CATVSRGIF. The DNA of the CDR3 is TGTGCCACCGTATCCCGGGGGATCTTC.

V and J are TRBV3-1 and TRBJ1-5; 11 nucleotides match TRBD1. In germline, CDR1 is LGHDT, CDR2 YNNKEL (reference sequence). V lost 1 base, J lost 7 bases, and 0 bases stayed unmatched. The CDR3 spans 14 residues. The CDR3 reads CASSQGTGGQPQHF. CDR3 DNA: TGTGCCAGCAGCCAAGGGACAGGGGGCCAGCCCCAGCATTTT.

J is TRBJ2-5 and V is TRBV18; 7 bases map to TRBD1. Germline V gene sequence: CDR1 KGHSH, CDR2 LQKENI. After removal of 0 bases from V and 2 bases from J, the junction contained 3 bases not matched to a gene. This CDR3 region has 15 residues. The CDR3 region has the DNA TGTGCCAGCTCACCACCGGGGACAGAGCAAGAGACCCAGTACTTC. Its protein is CASSPPGTEQETQYF.

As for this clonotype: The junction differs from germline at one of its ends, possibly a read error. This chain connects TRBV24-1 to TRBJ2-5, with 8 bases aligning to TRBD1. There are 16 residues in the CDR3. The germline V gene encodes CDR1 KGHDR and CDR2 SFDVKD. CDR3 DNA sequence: TGTACCACCAGTGATCCCCGCAGGACAGGGCAAGAGACCCAGTACTTC. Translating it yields CTTSDPRRTGQETQYF.

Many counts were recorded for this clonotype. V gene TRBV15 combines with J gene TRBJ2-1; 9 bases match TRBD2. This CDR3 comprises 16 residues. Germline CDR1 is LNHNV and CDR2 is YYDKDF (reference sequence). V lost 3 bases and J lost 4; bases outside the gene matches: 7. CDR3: CATSSFSGREYNEQFF. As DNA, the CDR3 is TGTGCCACCAGCAGCTTTAGCGGGAGAGAGTACAATGAGCAGTTCTTC.

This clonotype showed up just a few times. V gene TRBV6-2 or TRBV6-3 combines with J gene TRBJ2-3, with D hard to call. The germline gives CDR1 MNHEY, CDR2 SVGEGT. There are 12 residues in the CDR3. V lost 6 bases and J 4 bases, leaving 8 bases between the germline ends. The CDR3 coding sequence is TGTGCCAGCAGGACTTTGGCAGATACGCAGTATTTT. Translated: CASRTLADTQYF.

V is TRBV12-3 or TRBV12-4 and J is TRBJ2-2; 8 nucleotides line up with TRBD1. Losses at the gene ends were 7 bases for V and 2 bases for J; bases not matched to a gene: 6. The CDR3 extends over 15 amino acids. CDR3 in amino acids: CASTLTGVNTGELFF. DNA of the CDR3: TGTGCCAGCACCCTGACAGGGGTTAACACCGGGGAGCTGTTTTTT.

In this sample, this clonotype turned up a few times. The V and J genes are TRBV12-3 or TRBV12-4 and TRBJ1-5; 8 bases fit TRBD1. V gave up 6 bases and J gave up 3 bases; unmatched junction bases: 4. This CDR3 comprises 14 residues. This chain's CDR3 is CASRRQGANQPQHF. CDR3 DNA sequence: TGTGCCAGCAGACGTCAGGGGGCCAATCAGCCCCAGCATTTT.

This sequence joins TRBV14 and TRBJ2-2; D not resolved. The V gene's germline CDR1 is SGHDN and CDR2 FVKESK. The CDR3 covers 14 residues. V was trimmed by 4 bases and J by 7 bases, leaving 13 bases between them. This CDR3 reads CASSRALTGGELFF. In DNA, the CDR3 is TGTGCCAGCAGCCGGGCCCTAACTGGCGGGGAGCTGTTTTTT.

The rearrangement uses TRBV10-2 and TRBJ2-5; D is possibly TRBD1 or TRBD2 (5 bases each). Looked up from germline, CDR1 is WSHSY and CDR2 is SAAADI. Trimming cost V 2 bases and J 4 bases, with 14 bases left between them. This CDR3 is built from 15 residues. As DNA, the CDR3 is TGCGCCAGCAGTGAGGGTTTCGGGGCTGGAGAGACCCAGTACTTC. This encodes CASSEGFGAGETQYF.

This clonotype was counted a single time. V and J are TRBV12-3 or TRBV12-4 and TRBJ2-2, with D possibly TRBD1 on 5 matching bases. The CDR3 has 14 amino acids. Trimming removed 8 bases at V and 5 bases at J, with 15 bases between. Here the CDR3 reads CASGQGRATGELFF. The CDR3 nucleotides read TGTGCCAGCGGTCAGGGTAGGGCGACCGGGGAGCTGTTTTTT.

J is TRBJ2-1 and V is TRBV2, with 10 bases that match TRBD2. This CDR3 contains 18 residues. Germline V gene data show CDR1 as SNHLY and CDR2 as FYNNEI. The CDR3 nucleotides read TGTACCTGCAGTTTAGGGCGAAATAGCGGGAGGCGGGACAATGAGCAGTTCTTC. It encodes CTCSLGRNSGRRDNEQFF.

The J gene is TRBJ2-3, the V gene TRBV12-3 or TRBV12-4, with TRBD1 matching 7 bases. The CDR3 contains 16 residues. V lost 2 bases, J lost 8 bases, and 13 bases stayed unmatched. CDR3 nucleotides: TGTGCCAGCAGTTTATCCCAGGGTGGGCCAGGGGGTACGCAGTATTTT. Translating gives CASSLSQGGPGGTQYF.